These T cell receptor beta chains were read from a single sample in a study of T-cell reconstitution after alpha-beta-depleted transplantation in children. TCRdb reprocessed the PCR reads with MiXCR, giving one entry per CDR3 protein. The repertoire has over 550,000 distinct CDR3 sequences, more than 9% of them found once; the top ten carry roughly 4%. The sequencing used PBMCs from the stem cell graft donor, collected from the stem cell graft. The source of these receptors is a human donor who donated a stem cell graft to a child with acute myeloid leukemia. CDR3s include the opening cysteine and the closing phenylalanine or tryptophan. A D gene is named only where the DNA matches it firmly. Clone size is given for some rows only: seen once, a few or many times, or a class if the clone is expanded.

j_call: TRBJ2-7
d_call: NA
clone_size: few
v_call: TRBV21-1
cdr3_aa: CASSKVARHYEQYF
cdr3_nt: TGTGCCAGCAGCAAAGTTGCCAGACACTACGAGCAGTACTTC

j_call: TRBJ2-1
d_call: TRBD2
clone_size: NA
v_call: TRBV27
cdr3_aa: CASSDSSGLTMEQFF
cdr3_nt: TGTGCCAGCAGTGACTCTAGCGGGCTGACAATGGAGCAGTTCTTC

j_call: TRBJ1-1
d_call: NA
clone_size: many
v_call: TRBV10-3
cdr3_aa: CAISERGTEAFF
cdr3_nt: TGTGCCATCAGCGAACGGGGGACTGAAGCTTTCTTT

j_call: TRBJ2-2
d_call: NA
clone_size: many
v_call: TRBV4-3
cdr3_aa: CASSQLTGTTGELFF
cdr3_nt: TGCGCCAGCAGCCAGCTTACAGGGACAACCGGGGAGCTGTTTTTT

j_call: TRBJ2-2
d_call: NA
clone_size: many
v_call: TRBV6-2/TRBV6-3
cdr3_aa: CAELDSSNTGELFF
cdr3_nt: TGTGCCGAACTTGACAGTTCTAACACCGGGGAGCTGTTTTTT

j_call: TRBJ2-7
d_call: TRBD2
clone_size: few
v_call: TRBV6-5
cdr3_aa: CASSSLTGTSGYEQYF
cdr3_nt: TGTGCCAGCAGTTCCCTCACCGGGACTAGCGGGTACGAGCAGTACTTC

j_call: TRBJ2-1
d_call: TRBD2
clone_size: NA
v_call: TRBV27
cdr3_aa: CASSFRQTVTSGNLGRNEQFF
cdr3_nt: TGTGCCAGCAGTTTTCGACAGACGGTAACTAGCGGGAATTTAGGTCGGAATGAGCAGTTCTTC

j_call: TRBJ1-4
d_call: NA
clone_size: NA
v_call: TRBV19
cdr3_aa: CASSARLSRFGNEKLFF
cdr3_nt: TGTGCCAGTAGTGCGCGCCTTTCGCGCTTTGGTAATGAAAAACTGTTTTTT

j_call: TRBJ2-7
d_call: TRBD1
clone_size: NA
v_call: TRBV20-1
cdr3_aa: CSAYPGTGYSYEQYF
cdr3_nt: TGCAGTGCCTACCCCGGGACAGGGTACTCCTACGAGCAGTACTTC

j_call: TRBJ2-3
d_call: TRBD2
clone_size: few
v_call: TRBV7-6
cdr3_aa: CASSLQGLAGADTQYF
cdr3_nt: TGTGCCAGCAGCCTTCAAGGACTAGCGGGAGCTGATACGCAGTATTTT

j_call: TRBJ2-3
d_call: TRBD2
clone_size: many
v_call: TRBV20-1
cdr3_aa: CSASLAGASTDTQYF
cdr3_nt: TGCAGTGCTTCACTAGCGGGGGCTAGCACAGATACGCAGTATTTT

j_call: TRBJ2-1
d_call: TRBD2
clone_size: NA
v_call: TRBV29-1
cdr3_aa: CSAPTSGTSNEQFF
cdr3_nt: TGCAGCGCCCCGACTAGCGGGACTTCCAATGAGCAGTTCTTC

j_call: TRBJ2-7
d_call: NA
clone_size: few
v_call: TRBV5-4
cdr3_aa: CASSLGGPSSYEQYF
cdr3_nt: TGTGCCAGCAGCTTGGGGGGGCCGAGCTCCTACGAGCAGTACTTC

j_call: TRBJ2-5
d_call: TRBD2
clone_size: many
v_call: TRBV20-1
cdr3_aa: CSALAGVAETQYF
cdr3_nt: TGCAGTGCTCTAGCGGGAGTTGCGGAGACCCAGTACTTC

j_call: TRBJ2-2
d_call: NA
clone_size: few
v_call: TRBV14
cdr3_aa: CASSQVMGNTGELFF
cdr3_nt: TGTGCCAGCAGCCAAGTTATGGGGAACACCGGGGAGCTGTTTTTT

j_call: TRBJ1-1
d_call: TRBD1
clone_size: few
v_call: TRBV6-1
cdr3_aa: CASRAGGGWAEAFF
cdr3_nt: TGTGCCAGCAGAGCAGGGGGCGGGTGGGCTGAAGCTTTCTTT

j_call: TRBJ2-2
d_call: NA
clone_size: few
v_call: TRBV6-2/TRBV6-3
cdr3_aa: CASSFVATGELFF
cdr3_nt: TGTGCCAGCAGTTTCGTAGCCACCGGGGAGCTGTTTTTT

j_call: TRBJ2-1
d_call: TRBD2
clone_size: few
v_call: TRBV4-3
cdr3_aa: CASSQVGLANEQFF
cdr3_nt: TGCGCCAGCAGCCAAGTCGGACTAGCAAATGAGCAGTTCTTC

j_call: TRBJ1-5
d_call: NA
clone_size: NA
v_call: TRBV25-1
cdr3_aa: CASELGHGEPQHF
cdr3_nt: TGTGCCAGTGAATTGGGGCATGGGGAGCCCCAGCATTTT

j_call: TRBJ2-1
d_call: NA
clone_size: many
v_call: TRBV5-1
cdr3_aa: CASSGVASGSSMFF
cdr3_nt: NA

j_call: TRBJ2-1
d_call: TRBD2
clone_size: NA
v_call: TRBV11-2
cdr3_aa: CASSWTGRALYNEQFF
cdr3_nt: TGTGCCAGCAGCTGGACTGGGAGGGCCCTCTACAATGAGCAGTTCTTC

j_call: TRBJ1-2
d_call: NA
clone_size: few
v_call: TRBV3-1
cdr3_aa: CASSQGQGRNYGYTF
cdr3_nt: TGTGCCAGCAGCCAAGGGCAGGGAAGAAACTATGGCTACACCTTC

j_call: TRBJ2-5
d_call: TRBD1
clone_size: NA
v_call: TRBV10-3
cdr3_aa: CAISDPTGGLETQYF
cdr3_nt: TGTGCCATCAGTGACCCCACAGGGGGCTTGGAGACCCAGTACTTC

j_call: TRBJ2-7
d_call: NA
clone_size: NA
v_call: TRBV7-2
cdr3_aa: CASSLEGGLGAYEQYF
cdr3_nt: TGTGCCAGCAGCTTAGAGGGCGGCCTAGGGGCCTACGAGCAGTACTTC

j_call: TRBJ2-5
d_call: TRBD1
clone_size: NA
v_call: TRBV19
cdr3_aa: CASSLTPTGIETQYF
cdr3_nt: TGTGCCAGTAGTCTCACGCCGACAGGGATAGAGACCCAGTACTTC

j_call: TRBJ1-1
d_call: NA
clone_size: NA
v_call: TRBV24-1
cdr3_aa: CATSMDGLNTEAFF
cdr3_nt: TGTGCCACCAGCATGGACGGCCTGAACACTGAAGCTTTCTTT

j_call: TRBJ2-1
d_call: TRBD2
clone_size: many
v_call: TRBV5-1
cdr3_aa: CASSSGLAGAYEQFF
cdr3_nt: TGCGCCAGCAGCTCAGGACTAGCGGGAGCGTATGAGCAGTTCTTC

j_call: TRBJ1-4
d_call: TRBD1
clone_size: NA
v_call: TRBV20-1
cdr3_aa: CSARGTVDGKLFF
cdr3_nt: TGCAGTGCGAGAGGGACAGTTGACGGAAAACTGTTTTTT

j_call: TRBJ2-7
d_call: NA
clone_size: NA
v_call: TRBV9
cdr3_aa: CASRRLDYNEQYF
cdr3_nt: TGTGCCAGCAGACGACTAGATTACAACGAGCAGTACTTC

j_call: TRBJ2-7
d_call: TRBD1
clone_size: many
v_call: TRBV20-1
cdr3_aa: CSLRAGQGSLRIYEQYF
cdr3_nt: TGCAGTCTGCGCGCCGGACAGGGGTCCCTCCGAATCTACGAGCAGTACTTC

j_call: TRBJ2-7
d_call: TRBD1
clone_size: many
v_call: TRBV4-3
cdr3_aa: CASSQDAGGIYEQYF
cdr3_nt: TGCGCCAGCAGCCAAGACGCAGGGGGCATCTACGAGCAGTACTTC

j_call: TRBJ2-5
d_call: NA
clone_size: NA
v_call: TRBV20-1
cdr3_aa: CSARDPTQGGRETQYF
cdr3_nt: TGCAGTGCTAGAGATCCGACCCAGGGGGGGAGAGAGACCCAGTACTTC

j_call: TRBJ2-7
d_call: TRBD1
clone_size: many
v_call: TRBV7-9
cdr3_aa: CASSLGQGISYEQYF
cdr3_nt: TGTGCCAGCAGCTTAGGACAGGGGATCTCCTACGAGCAGTACTTC

j_call: TRBJ2-1
d_call: NA
clone_size: NA
v_call: TRBV7-9
cdr3_aa: CASSPPGFSYNEQFF
cdr3_nt: TGTGCCAGCAGCCCCCCCGGGTTCTCCTACAATGAGCAGTTCTTC

j_call: TRBJ2-1
d_call: NA
clone_size: NA
v_call: TRBV7-2
cdr3_aa: CASSPGTGKQFF
cdr3_nt: TGTGCCAGCAGCCCCGGGACTGGGAAGCAGTTCTTC

j_call: TRBJ2-3
d_call: NA
clone_size: few
v_call: TRBV7-2
cdr3_aa: CASSLSLSTDTQYF
cdr3_nt: TGTGCCAGCAGCCTCTCCCTAAGCACAGATACGCAGTATTTT

j_call: TRBJ2-5
d_call: TRBD1
clone_size: many
v_call: TRBV10-3
cdr3_aa: CAIGTGTETQYF
cdr3_nt: TGTGCCATAGGGACAGGGACAGAGACCCAGTACTTC

j_call: TRBJ2-1
d_call: NA
clone_size: few
v_call: TRBV20-1
cdr3_aa: CSATPLRTVMREQFF
cdr3_nt: TGCAGTGCAACCCCTCTTAGGACGGTAATGAGGGAGCAGTTCTTC

j_call: TRBJ1-2
d_call: TRBD1
clone_size: few
v_call: TRBV24-1
cdr3_aa: CATSDQTGVGGYTF
cdr3_nt: TGTGCCACCAGTGATCAGACAGGGGTTGGCGGCTACACCTTC

j_call: TRBJ2-1
d_call: TRBD2
clone_size: NA
v_call: TRBV7-3
cdr3_aa: CASSRPSGSPSYNEQFF
cdr3_nt: TGTGCCAGCAGCCGTCCTAGCGGGAGCCCCTCCTACAATGAGCAGTTCTTC

j_call: TRBJ2-7
d_call: TRBD1
clone_size: few
v_call: TRBV7-8
cdr3_aa: CASSPGQVSTYEQYF
cdr3_nt: TGTGCCAGCAGCCCAGGACAGGTATCTACCTACGAGCAGTACTTC

j_call: TRBJ1-5
d_call: TRBD1
clone_size: NA
v_call: TRBV20-1
cdr3_aa: CSAWDRESGGGQPQHF
cdr3_nt: TGCAGTGCTTGGGACAGGGAAAGTGGTGGTGGTCAGCCCCAGCATTTT

j_call: TRBJ1-1
d_call: NA
clone_size: many
v_call: TRBV27
cdr3_aa: CASSLSPGMNTEAFF
cdr3_nt: TGTGCCAGCAGTTTATCTCCCGGGATGAACACTGAAGCTTTCTTT

j_call: TRBJ1-4
d_call: NA
clone_size: many
v_call: TRBV20-1
cdr3_aa: CSVSNGQSPNEKLFF
cdr3_nt: TGCAGTGTCTCGAATGGACAGTCCCCTAATGAAAAACTGTTTTTT

j_call: TRBJ2-1
d_call: NA
clone_size: NA
v_call: TRBV20-1
cdr3_aa: CSARDPSRPLGGNEQFF
cdr3_nt: TGCAGTGCTAGAGACCCATCACGGCCGCTCGGGGGCAATGAGCAGTTCTTC

j_call: TRBJ1-5
d_call: TRBD1
clone_size: NA
v_call: TRBV20-1
cdr3_aa: CCASRVQGAYSNQPQHF
cdr3_nt: TGCTGTGCTAGTAGGGTCCAGGGGGCCTATAGCAATCAGCCCCAGCATTTT

j_call: TRBJ2-7
d_call: TRBD2
clone_size: many
v_call: TRBV7-2
cdr3_aa: CASSGSSGSSSEQYF
cdr3_nt: TGTGCCAGCAGCGGATCTAGCGGGAGTTCAAGCGAGCAGTACTTC